This passage covers 7 T cell receptor beta chains from one sample sequenced in a study of shared clonotypes between healthy human individuals. The table came from immunoSEQ multiplex PCR; TCRdb's copy has only in-frame clones and leaves some out. The sample shows 1.6 million or so clones, less than 99% of them seen only once. Sequenced input: naive CD4+ T cells sorted from blood. Sample subset: CD45RA+ positively selected. The receptors derive from a man between 25 and 39 years old in good health.

This chain joins TRBV19 and TRBJ2-7, with TRBD1 identical over 9 bases. Germline lookup yields CDR1 LNHDA and CDR2 SQIVND (reference sequence). V was pared by 9 bases and J by 1 base, with 10 bases of the junction left unmatched. The CDR3 sequence is 15 residues long. The CDR3 DNA sequence: TGTGCCAGCGAAGCGGGACAGGGTGGATCCTACGAGCAGTACTTC. Translating it yields CASEAGQGGSYEQYF.

The chain carries TRBV7-3 and TRBJ2-7; D might be TRBD2 (6 bases). V was cut by 4 bases and J by 6 bases, with 13 bases left in between. CDR3 length: 13 residues. Germline values: CDR1 SGHTA, CDR2 FQGTGA. The CDR3 sequence is CASSSPGRREQYF. CDR3 in DNA: TGTGCCAGCAGCTCCCCAGGGAGGCGCGAGCAGTACTTC.

This chain joins TRBV28 and TRBJ1-3; D is perhaps TRBD1 (6 bases). CDR3 length equals 15 residues. Germline V lookup: CDR1 MDHEN, CDR2 SYDVKM. Trimming shortened V by 8 bases and J by 1 base, and 15 bases separated the two germline ends. The CDR3 is CASLIGGPSGNTIYF. CDR3 DNA sequence: TGTGCCAGCCTAATTGGGGGGCCGTCTGGAAACACCATATATTTT.

This clone occurred a few times. Within the sample, other DNA sequences also encode this same CDR3. The chain links TRBV7-6 to TRBJ2-5; no definite D call. CDR1 SGHVS and CDR2 FNYEAQ come from the germline V gene. The length of the CDR3 is 11 residues. V was cut by 0 bases and J by 4 bases, with 0 bases left in between. CDR3 sequence: CASSLAETQYF. CDR3 nucleotide sequence: TGTGCCAGCAGCTTAGCAGAGACCCAGTACTTC.

The genes are TRBV28 and TRBJ2-7; the D is unclear. Trimming cost V 8 bases and J 6 bases, with 23 bases left between them. The germline V gene has CDR1 MDHEN and CDR2 SYDVKM. CDR3 length: 15 residues. The CDR3 here is CASHPNHDTRAEQYF. CDR3 bases: TGTGCCAGCCACCCTAACCATGACACTCGGGCCGAGCAGTACTTC.

The chain uses TRBV9 and TRBJ2-7, with D unclear. Trimming stripped 3 bases from V and 1 base from J, with 14 bases between. This CDR3 is 15 amino acids long. Germline CDR1 reads SGDLS; CDR2 reads YYNGEE. The CDR3 loop reads CASSASRLSSYEQYF. Here the CDR3 DNA reads TGTGCCAGCAGCGCCTCTCGACTGTCATCCTACGAGCAGTACTTC.

The CDR3 DNA is TGCAGCGCTTCTTCCACTTTCTCCTACAATGAGCAGTTCTTC. Amino acid sequence: CSASSTFSYNEQFF. This chain links TRBV29-1 with TRBJ2-1, with D unclear. V gave up 7 bases and J gave up 0 bases, with 13 bases separating them. CDR1 and CDR2 from the germline V gene are SQVTM and ANQGSEA. The CDR3 consists of 14 residues.